The present T cell receptor (beta chain) was sequenced within a study of cytomegalovirus exposure and HLA in healthy donors. To note about this clone: The antigen is unknown.

This CDR3 comprises 17 residues. Trimming took 4 bases from V and 0 from J; bases not matched to a gene: 6. In germline, CDR1 is SGHRS, CDR2 YFSETQ. Study results and caveats: The study assumed roughly uniform donor sequencing depth for presence/absence analyses.

It was with 60 Vbeta and 13 Jbeta primers that the PCR ran. TCRdb's copy holds only in-frame clones and misses some; the assay was immunoSEQ multiplex PCR. The sample yields about 190,000 clones, roughly 90% seen once. Sequencing used PBMCs. The clonotype comes from a woman in her 30s in good health and CMV-seronegative. J is TRBJ2-5 and V is TRBV5-1, with 13 bases identical to TRBD2. CDR3 amino acids: CASSPGLAGRYQETQYF. The CDR3 DNA reads TGCGCCAGCAGCCCGGGACTAGCGGGACGCTACCAAGAGACCCAGTACTTC.